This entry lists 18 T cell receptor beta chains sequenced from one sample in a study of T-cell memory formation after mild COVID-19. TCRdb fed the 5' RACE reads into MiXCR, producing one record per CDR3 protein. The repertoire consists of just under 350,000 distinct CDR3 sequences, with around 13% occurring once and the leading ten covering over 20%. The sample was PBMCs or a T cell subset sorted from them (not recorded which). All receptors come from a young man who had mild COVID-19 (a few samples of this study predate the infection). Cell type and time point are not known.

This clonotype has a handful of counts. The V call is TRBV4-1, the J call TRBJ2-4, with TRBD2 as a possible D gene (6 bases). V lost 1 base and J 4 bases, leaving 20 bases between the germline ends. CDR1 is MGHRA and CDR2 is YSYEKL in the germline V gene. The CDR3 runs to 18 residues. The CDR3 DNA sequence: TGCGCCAGCAGCCAAGTCATCGGGACTGGAGCGAAGAAAAACATTCAGTACTTC. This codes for CASSQVIGTGAKKNIQYF.

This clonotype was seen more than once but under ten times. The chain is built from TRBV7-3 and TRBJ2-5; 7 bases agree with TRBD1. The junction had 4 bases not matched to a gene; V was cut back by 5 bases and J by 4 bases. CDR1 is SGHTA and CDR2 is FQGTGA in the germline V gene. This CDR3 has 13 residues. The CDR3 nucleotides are TGTGCCAGCAGCCGGGGACAGCTAGAGACCCAGTACTTC. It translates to CASSRGQLETQYF. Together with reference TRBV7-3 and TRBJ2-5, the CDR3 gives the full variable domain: GAGVSQTPSNKVTEKGKYVELRCDPISGHTALYWYRQSLGQGPEFLIYFQGTGAADDSGLPNDRFFAVRPEGSVSTLKIQRTERGDSAVYLCASSRGQLETQYFGPGTRLLVL.

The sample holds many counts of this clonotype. The CDR3 loop reads CASSGAGKYYTF. The CDR3 DNA reads TGTGCCAGCAGTGGGGCAGGGAAATACTACACCTTC. The chain combines TRBV2 with TRBJ1-2, with D tentatively TRBD1 (5 bases). The CDR3 is 12 residues long. CDR1 is SNHLY and CDR2 is FYNNEI in the germline V gene. With 4 bases removed from V and 10 bases from J, the gap between germline ends came to 13 bases. Full variable domain (missing parts from reference TRBV2 and TRBJ1-2): EPEVTQTPSHQVTQMGQEVILRCVPISNHLYFYWYRQILGQKVEFLVSFYNNEISEKSEIFDDQFSVERPDGSNFTLKIRSTKLEDSAMYFCASSGAGKYYTFGSGTRLTVV.

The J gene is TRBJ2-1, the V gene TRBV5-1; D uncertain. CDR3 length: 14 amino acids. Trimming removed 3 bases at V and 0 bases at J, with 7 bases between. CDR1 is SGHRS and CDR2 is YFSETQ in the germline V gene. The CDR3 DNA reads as TGCGCCAGCAGCTCGCAAAGCTCCTACAATGAGCAGTTCTTC. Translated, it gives CASSSQSSYNEQFF.

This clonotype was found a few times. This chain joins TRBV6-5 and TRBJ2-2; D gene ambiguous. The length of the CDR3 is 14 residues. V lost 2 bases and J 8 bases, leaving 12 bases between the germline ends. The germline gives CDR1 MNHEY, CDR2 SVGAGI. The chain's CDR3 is CASSYALGLGELFF. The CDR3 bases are TGTGCCAGCAGTTACGCCCTTGGGTTAGGGGAGCTGTTTTTT.

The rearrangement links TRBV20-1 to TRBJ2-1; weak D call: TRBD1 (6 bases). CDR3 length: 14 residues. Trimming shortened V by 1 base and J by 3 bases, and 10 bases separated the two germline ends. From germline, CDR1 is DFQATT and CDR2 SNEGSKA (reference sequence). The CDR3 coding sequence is TGCAGTGCTAGAGGAGGCAGGGGCTACAATGAGCAGTTCTTC. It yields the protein CSARGGRGYNEQFF.

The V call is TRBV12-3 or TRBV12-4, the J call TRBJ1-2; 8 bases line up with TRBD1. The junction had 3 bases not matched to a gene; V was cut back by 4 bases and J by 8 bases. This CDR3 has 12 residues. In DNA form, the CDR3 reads TGTGCCAGCAGTTGGACAGGGAAGGGCTACACCTTC. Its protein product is CASSWTGKGYTF.

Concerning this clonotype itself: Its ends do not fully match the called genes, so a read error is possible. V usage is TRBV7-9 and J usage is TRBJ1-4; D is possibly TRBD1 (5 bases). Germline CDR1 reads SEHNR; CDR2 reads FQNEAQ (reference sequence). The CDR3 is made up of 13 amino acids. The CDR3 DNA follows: TGTGCCAGCAGCCGTAGACAGAATGACAAACTGTTTTTT. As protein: CASSRRQNDKLFF.

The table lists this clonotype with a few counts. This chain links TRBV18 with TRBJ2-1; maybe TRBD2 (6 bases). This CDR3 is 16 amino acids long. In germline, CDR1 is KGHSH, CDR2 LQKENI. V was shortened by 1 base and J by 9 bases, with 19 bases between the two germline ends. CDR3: CASSPLLPGDGGEQFF. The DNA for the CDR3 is TGTGCCAGCTCACCACTTCTTCCGGGGGACGGTGGTGAGCAGTTCTTC.

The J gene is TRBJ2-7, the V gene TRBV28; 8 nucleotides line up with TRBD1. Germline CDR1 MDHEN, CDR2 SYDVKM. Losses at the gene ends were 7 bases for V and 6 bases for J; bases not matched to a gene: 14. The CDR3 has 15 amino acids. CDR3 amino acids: CASNSQGDAVIEQYV. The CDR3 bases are TGTGCCAGCAATTCACAGGGGGATGCGGTAATCGAGCAGTACGTC.

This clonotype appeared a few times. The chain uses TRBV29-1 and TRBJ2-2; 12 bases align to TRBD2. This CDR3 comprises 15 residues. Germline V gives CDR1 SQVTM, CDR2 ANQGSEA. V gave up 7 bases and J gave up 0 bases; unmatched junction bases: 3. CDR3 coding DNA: TGCAGCGGAACTAGCGGGAGGCCGAACACCGGGGAGCTGTTTTTT. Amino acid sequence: CSGTSGRPNTGELFF.

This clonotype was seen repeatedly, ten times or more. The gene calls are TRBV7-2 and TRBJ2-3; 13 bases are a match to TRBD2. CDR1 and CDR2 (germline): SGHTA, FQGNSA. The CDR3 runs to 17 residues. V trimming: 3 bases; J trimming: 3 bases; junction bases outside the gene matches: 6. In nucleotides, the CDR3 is TGTGCCAGCAGCTTCCTCCGACTAGCGGGGGGTACAGATACGCAGTATTTT. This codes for CASSFLRLAGGTDTQYF.

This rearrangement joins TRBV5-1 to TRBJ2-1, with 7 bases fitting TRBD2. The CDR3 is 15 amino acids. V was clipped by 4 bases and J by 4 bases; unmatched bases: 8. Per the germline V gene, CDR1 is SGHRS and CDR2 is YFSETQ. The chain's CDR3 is CASSPLPGGYNEQFF. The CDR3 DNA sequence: TGCGCCAGCAGCCCCCTCCCGGGGGGATACAATGAGCAGTTCTTC.

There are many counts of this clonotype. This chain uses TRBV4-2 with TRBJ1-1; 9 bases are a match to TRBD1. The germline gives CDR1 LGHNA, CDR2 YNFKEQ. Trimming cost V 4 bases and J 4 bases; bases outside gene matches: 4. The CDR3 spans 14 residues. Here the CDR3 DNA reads TGTGCCAGCAGCCCTACAGGGGGCGGCACTGAAGCTTTCTTT. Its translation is CASSPTGGGTEAFF.

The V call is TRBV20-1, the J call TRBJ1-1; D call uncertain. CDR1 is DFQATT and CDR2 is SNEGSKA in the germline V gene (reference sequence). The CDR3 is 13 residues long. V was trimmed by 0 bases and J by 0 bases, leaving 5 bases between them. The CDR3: CSARDTMNTEAFF. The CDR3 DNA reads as TGCAGTGCTAGAGACACAATGAACACTGAAGCTTTCTTT.

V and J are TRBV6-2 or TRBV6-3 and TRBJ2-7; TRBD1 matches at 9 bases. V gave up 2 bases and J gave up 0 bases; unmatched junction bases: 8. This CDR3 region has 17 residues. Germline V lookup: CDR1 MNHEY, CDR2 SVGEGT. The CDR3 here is CASSYQPGQGASYEQYV. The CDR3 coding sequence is TGTGCCAGCAGTTACCAACCGGGACAGGGTGCCTCCTACGAGCAGTACGTC.

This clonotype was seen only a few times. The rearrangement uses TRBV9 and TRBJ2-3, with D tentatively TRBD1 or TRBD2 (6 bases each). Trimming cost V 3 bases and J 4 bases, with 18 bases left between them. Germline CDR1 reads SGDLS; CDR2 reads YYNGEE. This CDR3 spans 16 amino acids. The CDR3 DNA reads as TGTGCCAGCAGCGACCGTTGGGGGGCCAGGGCAGATACGCAGTATTTT. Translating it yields CASSDRWGARADTQYF. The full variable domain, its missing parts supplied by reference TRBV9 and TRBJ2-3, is DSGVTQTPKHLITATGQRVTLRCSPRSGDLSVYWYQQSLDQGLQFLIQYYNGEERAKGNILERFSAQQFPDLHSELNLSSLELGDSALYFCASSDRWGARADTQYFGPGTRLTVL.

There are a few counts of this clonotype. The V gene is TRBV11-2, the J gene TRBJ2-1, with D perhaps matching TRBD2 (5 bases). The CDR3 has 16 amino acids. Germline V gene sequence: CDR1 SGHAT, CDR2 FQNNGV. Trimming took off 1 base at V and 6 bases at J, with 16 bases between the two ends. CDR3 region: CASSLVGGRVSNEQFF. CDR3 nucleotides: TGTGCCAGCAGCTTAGTAGGCGGGCGCGTGAGCAATGAGCAGTTCTTC.